These 30 T cell receptor beta chains were sequenced from one sample in a study of shared clonotypes between healthy human individuals (TCRdb year 2020). Receptor amplification or capture employed the immunoSEQ multiplex PCR assay. In its TCRdb copy, this immuneACCESS table keeps in-frame sequences only and misses some clones. Where compared with another copy, unresolved V genes explain less than half of these, and the others have no known cause. Here the sample has about a million clones; less than 85% occur a single time. Nearly 1.5% of the sample rests with the top ten. The sample was memory CD4+ T cells sorted from blood. Reading the label with the study, this specimen's cell subset or site is: CD45RA-negative fraction. The receptors were gathered from a young man in good health.

CDR3 DNA: TGTGCCAGCAGTGAATATAGTGGCCGGGGCCAGACTTACGAGCAGTACTTC. Protein sequence: CASSEYSGRGQTYEQYF. This chain joins TRBV25-1 and TRBJ2-7, with D perhaps assigned TRBD1 or TRBD2 (5 bases each). This CDR3 is 17 amino acids long. Germline V gene sequence: CDR1 MGHDK, CDR2 SYGVNS. V gave up 0 bases and J gave up 4 bases, with 19 bases separating them.

This clone has only one observation. The genes are TRBV5-1 and TRBJ2-5, with a possible D match to TRBD1 (8 bases). V was pared by 1 base and J by 1 base, with 14 bases between. Looked up from germline, CDR1 is SGHRS and CDR2 is YFSETQ. The CDR3 is made up of 16 amino acids. CDR3 sequence reads: CASSLLTGGVQETQYF. Written as DNA, the CDR3 is TGCGCCAGCAGCTTGCTCACAGGGGGGGTCCAAGAGACCCAGTACTTC.

Details on this clone: It is likely a read error: a sequence one base away is far more abundant. The CDR3 DNA sequence: TGTGCCATCAGTGAGGCGGGCGGCAGGGGGCCTCTGAACATTCAGTACTTC. It encodes CAISEAGGRGPLNIQYF. This chain links TRBV10-3 with TRBJ2-4; 8 bases fit TRBD1. J was trimmed by 7 bases and V by 2 bases; bases with no gene match: 13. This CDR3 region has 17 residues. CDR1 is ENHRY and CDR2 is SYGVKD in the germline V gene.

This chain uses TRBV19 with TRBJ2-7; 7 bases align to TRBD1. Germline CDR1 and CDR2: LNHDA and SQIVND (reference sequence). The junction had 13 bases not matched to a gene; V was cut back by 8 bases and J by 6 bases. This CDR3 has 14 residues. CDR3 bases: TGTGCCAGTCGCCGCCCGGACAGGTCTGGCGAGCAGTACTTC. Protein product: CASRRPDRSGEQYF.

This chain joins TRBV7-9 and TRBJ2-1; TRBD2 aligns across 8 bases. The germline V gene has CDR1 SEHNR and CDR2 FQNEAQ (reference sequence). CDR3 size: 15 residues. The V segment lost 5 bases and the J segment 3 bases; nucleotides outside the gene matches: 6. DNA for the CDR3: TGTGCCAGCAGCGTTTCAGGGACTAGCTACAATGAGCAGTTCTTC. Protein product: CASSVSGTSYNEQFF.

The chain's CDR3 is CASSSYGGLNNSPLHF. The CDR3 nucleotides are TGTGCCAGCAGTTCTTATGGGGGATTGAATAATTCACCCCTCCACTTT. This chain uses TRBV6-5 with TRBJ1-6, with D tentatively TRBD1 (5 bases). The V and J ends lost 4 bases and 5 bases respectively, with 15 bases between them. The CDR3 is 16 amino acids. Germline V CDR1 and CDR2: MNHEY, SVGAGI.

V gene TRBV11-2 combines with J gene TRBJ1-1; D might be TRBD1 (5 bases). The germline V gene encodes CDR1 SGHAT and CDR2 FQNNGV. V dropped 5 bases and J dropped 10 bases, with 23 bases sitting between them. The CDR3 has 15 amino acids. In nucleotides, the CDR3 is TGTGCCAGCAGCGAAACCACAGGAGCCGCCCGTAGAGCTTTCTTT. Translated: CASSETTGAARRAFF.

This chain joins TRBV6-6 and TRBJ2-7, with 13 bases identical to TRBD2. Germline loops: CDR1 MNHNY, CDR2 SVGAGI (reference sequence). Trimming at V came to 7 bases and at J to 5 bases, leaving 11 bases not matched to a gene. CDR3 length: 16 residues. CDR3 nucleotides: TGTGCCAGCATTCAGTTCCGGACTAGCGGGAGTCACGAGCAGTACTTC. This codes for CASIQFRTSGSHEQYF.

Concerning this clone: At one end the junction does not follow the germline gene, possibly because of a read error. Other DNA sequences in the sample encode the same CDR3. The J gene is TRBJ1-1, the V gene TRBV7-7; no definite D call. In germline, CDR1 is SSHAT, CDR2 FNYEAQ (reference sequence). This CDR3 region has 13 residues. The CDR3 DNA is TGTGCTAGCAGCTTAGAGGCCAACACTGAAGCTTTCTTT. Protein sequence: CASSLEANTEAFF. The full variable domain, with the rest looked up from reference TRBV7-7 and TRBJ1-1, is GAGVSQSPRYKVTKRGQDVTLRCDPISSHATLYWYQQALGQGPEFLTYFNYEAQPDKSGLPSDRFSAERPEGSISTLTIQRTEQRDSAMYRCASSLEANTEAFFGQGTRLTVV.

The chain recombines TRBV30 with TRBJ2-1; maybe TRBD1 (6 bases). Between the trimmed V and J ends, which lost 3 bases and 6 bases, there was a span of 12 bases. The CDR3 has 13 amino acids. From germline, CDR1 is GTSNPN and CDR2 SVGIG (reference sequence). The CDR3 DNA reads TGTGCCTGGAGACCCCAGGGGCGCAATGAGCAGTTCTTC. This encodes CAWRPQGRNEQFF.

The chain links TRBV5-1 to TRBJ1-2; D is unclear. The CDR3 loop spans 15 amino acids. Trimming removed 0 bases at V and 4 bases at J, with 13 bases between. Germline CDR1 SGHRS, CDR2 YFSETQ. The CDR3 sequence is CASSLADGELYGYTF. The CDR3 nucleotides are TGCGCCAGCAGCTTGGCCGACGGGGAACTCTATGGCTACACCTTC.

This chain connects TRBV5-1 to TRBJ2-7; 7 nucleotides align to TRBD1. The CDR3 totals 14 residues. Germline V gene lookup returns CDR1 SGHRS and CDR2 YFSETQ. V lost 4 bases to trimming and J lost 3 bases; unmatched junction nucleotides: 7. The CDR3 here is CASSTSGTDYEQYF. The CDR3 nucleotides read TGCGCCAGCAGCACATCCGGGACAGACTACGAGCAGTACTTC.

V usage is TRBV29-1 and J usage is TRBJ2-1; 13 bases match TRBD2. The V segment lost 6 bases and the J segment 5 bases; nucleotides outside the gene matches: 7. This CDR3 region has 15 residues. CDR1 is SQVTM, CDR2 ANQGSEA, per germline. The CDR3 nucleotides are TGCAGCGTACGGTCGGGGACTAGCGGGAACAATGAGCAGTTCTTC. Its protein is CSVRSGTSGNNEQFF.

The chain joins TRBV11-3 to TRBJ2-5; the match to TRBD2 covers 10 bases. V lost 1 base to trimming and J lost 4 bases; unmatched junction nucleotides: 12. Germline V gives CDR1 SGHNT, CDR2 YENEEA. This CDR3 is built from 18 residues. This CDR3 is CASSLGSASGGLRETQYF. The CDR3 nucleotides are TGTGCCAGCAGCTTAGGTTCTGCTAGCGGGGGACTGCGAGAGACCCAGTACTTC.

This chain links TRBV7-9 with TRBJ1-2; possible D gene TRBD1, 5 bases. The ends were cut back, 1 base at V and 2 bases at J, with 8 bases in the middle. Germline loops: CDR1 SEHNR, CDR2 FQNEAQ (reference sequence). The CDR3 is 14 amino acids. This chain's CDR3 is CASSLGTGNYGYTF. The CDR3 nucleotides are TGTGCCAGCAGCTTAGGTACAGGAAACTATGGCTACACCTTC.

The V and J genes are TRBV5-1 and TRBJ2-1; 11 bases are shared with TRBD2. CDR3 length: 17 residues. The V gene's germline CDR1 is SGHRS and CDR2 YFSETQ. J gave up 6 bases and V 1 base, and 9 bases lay outside the gene matches. The CDR3 region has the DNA TGCGCCAGCAGCTTGATGGTAGCGGGAGGGATGATCAATGAGCAGTTCTTC. Its protein is CASSLMVAGGMINEQFF.

The chain uses TRBV7-9 and TRBJ1-6; 8 bases match TRBD1. V lost 6 bases and J lost 3; bases outside the gene matches: 4. CDR1 and CDR2 from the germline V gene are SEHNR and FQNEAQ (reference sequence). The CDR3 has 15 amino acids. CDR3 DNA: TGTGCCAGCAGAGCGACAGGGGTCTATAATTCACCCCTCCACTTT. Its translation is CASRATGVYNSPLHF.

The chain carries TRBV7-2 and TRBJ2-4; 8 nucleotides agree with TRBD1. Germline values: CDR1 SGHTA, CDR2 FQGNSA. Losses at the gene ends were 1 base for V and 8 bases for J; bases not matched to a gene: 4. The CDR3 contains 14 residues. CDR3 in DNA: TGTGCCAGCAGCTTAGTGGACAGGGCAGACATTCAGTACTTC. Amino acids: CASSLVDRADIQYF.

This chain joins TRBV28 and TRBJ1-5, with D possibly matching TRBD1 (5 bases). The CDR3 length is 12 residues. Germline CDR1 MDHEN, CDR2 SYDVKM. With 7 bases removed from V and 7 bases from J, the gap between germline ends came to 11 bases. The chain's CDR3 is CASTLGVQPQHF. CDR3 nucleotides: TGTGCCAGCACCTTGGGGGTGCAGCCCCAGCATTTT.

V is TRBV6-1 and J is TRBJ1-5; no firm D call. The V gene lost 2 bases and the J gene lost 8 bases, with 10 bases spanning the gap. Looked up from germline, CDR1 is MNHNS and CDR2 is SASEGT. The CDR3 contains 13 residues. The CDR3 DNA sequence: TGTGCCAGCAGTGAAAGAGGGAGGGAGCCCCAGCATTTT. Encoded protein: CASSERGREPQHF.

This clone was detected only a few times. The chain carries TRBV19 and TRBJ1-2; D might be TRBD1 (5 bases). The V gene lost 9 bases and the J gene lost 1 base, with 15 bases spanning the gap. The CDR3 is made up of 14 amino acids. Germline V gene lookup returns CDR1 LNHDA and CDR2 SQIVND (reference sequence). The CDR3 sequence is CASNSGQGNYGYTF. For the CDR3, the DNA is TGTGCCAGCAACTCGGGGCAGGGTAACTATGGCTACACCTTC.

This clone was counted a few times. V is TRBV6-1 and J is TRBJ1-1, with TRBD1 as a possible D gene (5 bases). The germline V and J ends were trimmed by 7 bases and 5 bases, with 20 bases remaining between them. CDR1 MNHNS and CDR2 SASEGT come from the germline V gene. This CDR3 contains 15 residues. CDR3 residues: CASTRGGALRTEAFF. For the CDR3, the DNA is TGTGCCAGCACTCGAGGTGGGGCTCTGCGGACTGAAGCTTTCTTT.

The chain links TRBV7-9 to TRBJ2-2; D possibly corresponds to TRBD2 (6 bases). The CDR3 consists of 13 residues. Looked up from germline, CDR1 is SEHNR and CDR2 is FQNEAQ (reference sequence). V lost 10 bases and J 5 bases, leaving 14 bases between the germline ends. The CDR3 DNA sequence: TGTGCCACGGGACTCCTTGGGACCGGGGAGCTGTTTTTT. Its translation: CATGLLGTGELFF.

This chain connects TRBV5-4 to TRBJ2-1, with TRBD2 identical over 9 bases. Germline lookup yields CDR1 SGHNT and CDR2 YYREEE (reference sequence). Unmatched junction bases numbered 6, after V lost 1 base and J lost 4 bases. The CDR3 runs 16 residues. Here the CDR3 reads CASSLFVAGGYNEQFF. The CDR3 DNA is TGTGCCAGCAGCTTGTTTGTGGCGGGAGGGTACAATGAGCAGTTCTTC.

V gene TRBV28 combines with J gene TRBJ1-4; D might be TRBD1 (6 bases). The V end lost 6 bases, the J end lost 4 bases, and 12 bases lay between the germline ends. Germline V CDR1 and CDR2: MDHEN, SYDVKM. The CDR3 spans 14 residues. The CDR3 here is CASSLTGNNEKLFF. The DNA of the CDR3 is TGTGCCAGCAGCTTGACAGGAAATAATGAAAAACTGTTTTTT.

This sequence joins TRBV30 and TRBJ1-4; D gene unclear. CDR1 is GTSNPN, CDR2 SVGIG, per germline (reference sequence). V was shortened by 5 bases and J by 8 bases, with 18 bases between the two germline ends. This CDR3 spans 14 amino acids. CDR3 bases: TGTGCCTGGCGCTCGTCGGTCCGGGGAGAAAAACTGTTTTTT. Amino acid sequence: CAWRSSVRGEKLFF.

The chain couples TRBV4-1 to TRBJ1-4, with TRBD1 as a possible D gene (6 bases). With 0 bases removed from V and 7 bases from J, the gap between germline ends came to 12 bases. The CDR3 sequence is 15 residues long. Per the germline V gene, CDR1 is MGHRA and CDR2 is YSYEKL. The CDR3 protein is CASSQEGATGEKLFF. CDR3 bases: TGCGCCAGCAGCCAAGAGGGGGCGACGGGTGAAAAACTGTTTTTT.

The J gene is TRBJ1-3, the V gene TRBV7-2; no reliable D call. From germline, CDR1 is SGHTA and CDR2 FQGNSA. Deletions cut 1 base from V and 8 bases from J, with 15 bases between. The CDR3 runs to 15 residues. CDR3 DNA sequence: TGTGCCAGCAGCTTAGATGGCTTCAGGCGGGACACCATATATTTT. Translation: CASSLDGFRRDTIYF.

The rearrangement joins TRBV30 to TRBJ1-1; 8 positions match TRBD1. Germline V lookup: CDR1 GTSNPN, CDR2 SVGIG (reference sequence). With 8 bases clipped from V and 0 bases from J, the junction kept 11 bases outside the gene matches. This CDR3 contains 15 residues. The CDR3 is CAARGQGYMNTEAFF. DNA for the CDR3: TGTGCCGCCAGGGGGCAGGGGTATATGAACACTGAAGCTTTCTTT.

The chain carries TRBV4-2 and TRBJ1-4; D uncertain. The CDR3 covers 16 residues. CDR1 and CDR2 from the germline V gene are LGHNA and YNFKEQ. V shed 0 bases and J shed 3 bases, with 11 bases lying between them. The CDR3 is CASSQESPLSNEKLFF. The DNA for the CDR3 is TGTGCCAGCAGCCAAGAGTCGCCACTCTCTAATGAAAAACTGTTTTTT.